The 21 T cell receptor beta chains below all came from one sample that was sequenced in a study of T cells in localized non-small cell lung cancer. The data were produced by immunoSEQ multiplex PCR, yet TCRdb's version contains in-frame clones alone and is incomplete. The sample includes 3,000 to 4,500 clones, about 22% of them seen just once. The sequencing here drew on lung tumor tissue, taken before any cancer treatment. These receptor sequences come from a woman between 35 and 75 years old with stage I lung adenocarcinoma.

This clone was detected only a few times. The chain links TRBV6-9 to TRBJ2-7; D is uncertain. From germline, CDR1 is MNHGY and CDR2 SVAAGI. Trimming took off 3 bases at V and 5 bases at J, with 8 bases between the two ends. This CDR3 has 12 residues. The CDR3 sequence: CASSYVGNEQYF. Here the CDR3 DNA reads TGTGCCAGCAGTTACGTTGGTAACGAGCAGTACTTC.

In its sample, this clone was seen a few times. J is TRBJ1-5 and V is TRBV28; D ambiguous. This CDR3 is 14 amino acids long. From germline, CDR1 is MDHEN and CDR2 SYDVKM. V was cut by 8 bases and J by 4 bases, with 15 bases left in between. CDR3 loop: CASLSSNRNQPQHF. CDR3 sequence (DNA): TGTGCCAGCTTATCGAGCAATCGGAATCAGCCCCAGCATTTT.

The sample holds a few counts of this clone. The chain combines TRBV19 with TRBJ2-7; 9 positions agree with TRBD1. CDR1 is LNHDA and CDR2 is SQIVND in the germline V gene (reference sequence). V dropped 5 bases and J dropped 13; count of bases not matched to a gene: 6. The CDR3 has 11 amino acids. The CDR3 sequence is CASSPRDRDYF. The CDR3 DNA reads TGTGCCAGTAGTCCCCGGGACAGGGACTACTTC.

This sequence joins TRBV6-8 and TRBJ1-5; TRBD1 might be the D (6 bases). Germline CDR1 is MNHGY and CDR2 is SAAAGT. V was pared by 7 bases and J by 7 bases, with 17 bases between. The CDR3 covers 14 residues. The CDR3: CASTTGRVGQPQHF. Written as DNA, the CDR3 is TGTGCCAGCACAACAGGGAGGGTTGGGCAGCCCCAGCATTTT.

This chain uses TRBV1 with TRBJ2-7; no check of the table's D call, TRBD1, against the DNA was made. TRBV1 constitutes a pseudogene. The CDR3 length is 13 residues. In DNA, the CDR3 is TGCGCCAGCAGCCAAGTTCAGGGCTACGAGCAGTACTTC. Its protein is CASSQVQGYEQYF.

This rearrangement joins TRBV19 to TRBJ1-5; the match to TRBD1 covers 8 bases. The germline V gene has CDR1 LNHDA and CDR2 SQIVND (reference sequence). CDR3 length: 13 amino acids. The V segment lost 3 bases and the J segment 5 bases; nucleotides outside the gene matches: 0. The CDR3 here is CASSMTGDQPQHF. The DNA for the CDR3 is TGTGCCAGTAGTATGACAGGGGATCAGCCCCAGCATTTT.

The chain employs TRBV12-5 and TRBJ1-2, with D uncertain. V lost 1 base and J 10 bases, leaving 10 bases between the germline ends. The CDR3 covers 12 residues. Germline CDR1 and CDR2: LGHNT and FRNRAP. CDR3 DNA: TGTGCTAGTGGTTTGGGCAGTATGACCTACACCTTC. It is translated as CASGLGSMTYTF.

The chain joins TRBV6-8 to TRBJ1-2; 9 bases are shared with TRBD1. CDR3 length: 14 residues. Trimming cost V 2 bases and J 7 bases; bases outside gene matches: 5. Germline V gives CDR1 MNHGY, CDR2 SAAAGT. The CDR3 nucleotides read TGTGCCAGCAGTTACCCCGGGACAGGGTTTGGCTACACCTTC. It codes for CASSYPGTGFGYTF.

This chain links TRBV19 with TRBJ1-1; tentatively, D is TRBD1 (6 bases). Germline CDR1 is LNHDA and CDR2 is SQIVND (reference sequence). The CDR3 spans 13 residues. V lost 6 bases to trimming and J lost 3 bases, with 11 bases between them. CDR3 loop: CASSHAGDTEAFF. The CDR3 DNA follows: TGTGCCAGTAGCCATGCAGGGGACACTGAAGCTTTCTTT.

This clone was counted a few times. This chain links TRBV13 with TRBJ1-4; unclear D gene. This CDR3 is 13 amino acids long. Germline V gene sequence: CDR1 PRHDT, CDR2 FYEKMQ (reference sequence). The V end was cut by 0 bases, the J end by 7 bases, with 6 bases between. CDR3: CASSLGLGEKLFF. CDR3 sequence (DNA): TGTGCCAGCAGCTTAGGCCTCGGTGAAAAACTGTTTTTT.

V gene TRBV5-1 combines with J gene TRBJ2-5, with D possibly TRBD1 on 5 matching bases. Per the germline V gene, CDR1 is SGHRS and CDR2 is YFSETQ. V lost 1 base and J lost 5, with 12 bases in between. The CDR3 loop spans 14 amino acids. The CDR3: CASSLTGLGETQYF. The CDR3 nucleotides read TGCGCCAGCAGCTTGACAGGCCTGGGGGAGACCCAGTACTTC.

J is TRBJ2-7 and V is TRBV5-1; possible D gene TRBD1, 6 bases. Germline V gene sequence: CDR1 SGHRS, CDR2 YFSETQ. Trimming took off 4 bases at V and 1 base at J, with 15 bases between the two ends. This CDR3 is built from 15 residues. CDR3 in amino acids: CASSLKRGTSYEQYF. Written as DNA, the CDR3 is TGCGCCAGCAGCCTCAAACGAGGGACATCCTACGAGCAGTACTTC. Supplemented by reference TRBV5-1 and TRBJ2-7, the full variable domain reads KAGVTQTPRYLIKTRGQQVTLSCSPISGHRSVSWYQQTPGQGLQFLFEYFSETQRNKGNFPGRFSGRQFSNSRSEMNVSTLELGDSALYLCASSLKRGTSYEQYFGPGTRLTVT.

The rearrangement links TRBV2 to TRBJ1-5, with D unresolved. Trimming cost V 6 bases and J 4 bases, with 10 bases left between them. Germline-derived CDR1 and CDR2 are SNHLY and FYNNEI. CDR3 length: 13 amino acids. Written as DNA, the CDR3 is TGTGCCAGCAGCACATGGGAGAATCAGCCCCAGCATTTT. This gives the protein CASSTWENQPQHF. Full variable domain (rest looked up from reference TRBV2 and TRBJ1-5): EPEVTQTPSHQVTQMGQEVILRCVPISNHLYFYWYRQILGQKVEFLVSFYNNEISEKSEIFDDQFSVERPDGSNFTLKIRSTKLEDSAMYFCASSTWENQPQHFGDGTRLSIL.

The chain is built from TRBV29-1 and TRBJ2-1, with 8 nucleotides matching TRBD1. CDR1 is SQVTM, CDR2 ANQGSEA, per germline. Trimming took 3 bases from V and 4 from J; bases not matched to a gene: 5. The CDR3 sequence is 14 residues long. CDR3 DNA: TGCAGCGTTGAGCTCAGGGGGCTTTACAATGAGCAGTTCTTC. As protein: CSVELRGLYNEQFF.

This clone has a handful of counts. The chain has TRBV15 and TRBJ2-3; 7 bases map to TRBD2. The CDR3 totals 16 residues. The V gene's germline CDR1 is LNHNV and CDR2 YYDKDF (reference sequence). V lost 0 bases and J lost 2; bases outside the gene matches: 5. In nucleotides, the CDR3 is TGTGCCACCAGCAGAGATGGGGGGACTAACACAGATACGCAGTATTTT. This gives the protein CATSRDGGTNTDTQYF.

In its sample, this clone ranks as medium-sized. At one end, the junction sequence differs from germline, possibly due to a read error. The chain recombines TRBV11-3 with TRBJ2-1, with 9 bases lining up with TRBD1. Germline V lookup: CDR1 SGHNT, CDR2 YENEEA. CDR3 length equals 15 residues. In DNA form, the CDR3 reads TGTGCTAGCAGCTTGGGGACAGGGCTGAACAATGAGCAGTTCTTC. Translating gives CASSLGTGLNNEQFF. The full variable domain, in which reference TRBV11-3 and TRBJ2-1 provide the parts outside the CDR3, is EAGVVQSPRYKIIEKKQPVAFWCNPISGHNTLYWYLQNLGQGPELLIRYENEEAVDDSQLPKDRFSAERLKGVDSTLKIQPAELGDSAVYLCASSLGTGLNNEQFFGPGTRLTVL.

The V and J genes are TRBV12-5 and TRBJ1-2; the D gene is possibly TRBD1 (5 bases). Trimming left V 5 bases short and J 0 bases short, with 10 bases between. The germline gives CDR1 LGHNT, CDR2 FRNRAP. This CDR3 is built from 14 residues. The CDR3 reads CASGTGVTNYGYTF. The DNA for the CDR3 is TGTGCTAGTGGTACAGGAGTTACTAACTATGGCTACACCTTC.

By sample share, this clone is medium-sized. V gene TRBV11-3 combines with J gene TRBJ2-7; 7 bases agree with TRBD2. The CDR3 runs 16 residues. V shed 4 bases, J shed 6 bases, and the junction held 15 bases outside the gene matches. Germline CDR1 SGHNT, CDR2 YENEEA. CDR3 coding DNA: TGTGCCAGCAGCTCGGGGGGAGGAGTAAACCCCTTCGAGCAGTACTTC. Its translation is CASSSGGGVNPFEQYF.

A few counts support this clone. The rearrangement uses TRBV11-3 and TRBJ2-2, with D possibly TRBD2 on 5 matching bases. CDR3 size: 15 residues. Germline V lookup: CDR1 SGHNT, CDR2 YENEEA. V was trimmed by 3 bases and J by 3 bases, leaving 11 bases between them. The CDR3 coding sequence is TGTGCCAGCAGCTTTGGGGTTAGCGACACCGGGGAGCTGTTTTTT. It translates to CASSFGVSDTGELFF.

The chain is built from TRBV19 and TRBJ2-5; 7 positions agree with TRBD1. The CDR3 is 13 amino acids. Losses at the gene ends were 5 bases for V and 5 bases for J; bases not matched to a gene: 5. Per germline, CDR1 LNHDA and CDR2 SQIVND (reference sequence). The DNA for the CDR3 is TGTGCCAGTAGTTTCTCCAGGGGGGAGACCCAGTACTTC. It translates to CASSFSRGETQYF.

This sequence joins TRBV18 and TRBJ2-3; D gene ambiguous. The CDR3 is 14 residues long. Trimming stripped 0 bases from V and 4 bases from J, with 8 bases between. From germline, CDR1 is KGHSH and CDR2 LQKENI. DNA for the CDR3: TGTGCCAGCTCACCACCGGCAATTCCAGATACGCAGTATTTT. This translates into CASSPPAIPDTQYF.